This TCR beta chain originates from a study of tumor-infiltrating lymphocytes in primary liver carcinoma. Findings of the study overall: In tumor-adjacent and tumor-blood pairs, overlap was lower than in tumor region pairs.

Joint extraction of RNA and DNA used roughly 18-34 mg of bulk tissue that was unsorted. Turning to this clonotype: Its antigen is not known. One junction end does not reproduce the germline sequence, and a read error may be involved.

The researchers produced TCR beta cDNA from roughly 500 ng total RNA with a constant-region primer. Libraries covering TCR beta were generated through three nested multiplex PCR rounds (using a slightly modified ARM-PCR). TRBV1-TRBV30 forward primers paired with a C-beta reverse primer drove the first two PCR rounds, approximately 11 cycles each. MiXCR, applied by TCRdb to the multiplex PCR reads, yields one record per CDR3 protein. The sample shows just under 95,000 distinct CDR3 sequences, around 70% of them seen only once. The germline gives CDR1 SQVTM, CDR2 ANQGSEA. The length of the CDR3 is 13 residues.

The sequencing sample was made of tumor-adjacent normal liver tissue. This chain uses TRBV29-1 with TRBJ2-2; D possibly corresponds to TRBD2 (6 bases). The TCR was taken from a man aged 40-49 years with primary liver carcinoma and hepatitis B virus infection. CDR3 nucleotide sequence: TGCAGCATGCCACGGGGGACCACCTGGGAGCTGTTTTTT. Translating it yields CSMPRGTTWELFF.